These 28 T cell receptor beta chains were sequenced from one sample in a study of cytomegalovirus exposure and HLA in healthy donors. The PCR contained 60 Vbeta and 13 Jbeta primers. Libraries were prepared by immunoSEQ multiplex PCR; TCRdb keeps only in-frame clonotypes and omits some of them. This table has 150,000 or so clones, roughly 73% appearing once. Sequenced material: PBMCs. The receptor set was obtained from a man in his forties or fifties in good health and CMV-seronegative.

This sequence joins TRBV5-6 and TRBJ1-5; 7 positions agree with TRBD1. V lost 4 bases, J lost 1 base, and 5 bases stayed unmatched. This CDR3 is built from 15 residues. The germline V gene encodes CDR1 SGHDT and CDR2 YYEEEE. The CDR3 is CASSLRGMSNQPQHF. As DNA, the CDR3 is TGTGCCAGCAGCCTCAGGGGGATGAGCAATCAGCCCCAGCATTTT.

The rearrangement links TRBV5-1 to TRBJ2-7; a weak D match, TRBD1 (6 bases). Per the germline V gene, CDR1 is SGHRS and CDR2 is YFSETQ. The CDR3 is 14 residues long. The germline V and J ends were trimmed by 4 bases and 0 bases, with 11 bases remaining between them. The CDR3 is CASSARTDSYEQYF. DNA for the CDR3: TGCGCCAGCAGCGCCCGGACAGACTCCTACGAGCAGTACTTC.

The rearrangement links TRBV14 to TRBJ2-5; D is perhaps TRBD1 (5 bases). Trimming removed 1 base from V and 4 bases from J, with 10 bases in between. This CDR3 has 14 amino acids. Germline V gene sequence: CDR1 SGHDN, CDR2 FVKESK. The CDR3 nucleotides read TGTGCCAGCAGCCAAGGAGCTGGGGCAGAGACCCAGTACTTC. Translated: CASSQGAGAETQYF.

The V call is TRBV4-3, the J call TRBJ2-7, with D maybe TRBD2 (6 bases). CDR1 and CDR2 (germline): LGHNA, YSLEER. V was trimmed by 0 bases and J by 2 bases, leaving 8 bases between them. The CDR3 extends over 14 amino acids. CDR3 in amino acids: CASSQEGRTYEQYF. The CDR3 DNA is TGCGCCAGCAGCCAAGAAGGGAGGACCTACGAGCAGTACTTC.

The chain is built from TRBV29-1 and TRBJ2-2; possible D gene TRBD2, 7 bases. V lost 2 bases to trimming and J lost 5 bases, with 12 bases between them. CDR3 size: 14 residues. Germline V lookup: CDR1 SQVTM, CDR2 ANQGSEA. CDR3 DNA: TGCAGCGTTGAAAGGGGGGGTTGGACCGGGGAGCTGTTTTTT. Translation gives CSVERGGWTGELFF.

The J gene is TRBJ2-5, the V gene TRBV9; perhaps TRBD1 as D (6 bases). Germline assignment: CDR1 SGDLS and CDR2 YYNGEE. This CDR3 spans 14 amino acids. Trimming stripped 0 bases from V and 1 base from J, with 7 bases between. The CDR3 DNA follows: TGTGCCAGCAGCGTAGGGACAGCCCAAGAGACCCAGTACTTC. Amino acids: CASSVGTAQETQYF.

The chain joins TRBV15 to TRBJ1-6, with 7 bases that match TRBD1. CDR3 length: 13 amino acids. V was pared by 11 bases and J by 8 bases, with 9 bases of the junction left unmatched. CDR1 and CDR2 (germline): LNHNV, YYDKDF (reference sequence). The CDR3: CASQGQNYSPLHF. CDR3 coding DNA: TGTGCCTCCCAGGGACAGAACTATTCACCCCTCCACTTT.

The chain uses TRBV13 and TRBJ1-4; no definite D call. V lost 4 bases, J lost 8 bases, and 11 bases lay in between. Germline V gene lookup returns CDR1 PRHDT and CDR2 FYEKMQ (reference sequence). The CDR3 covers 13 residues. CDR3 DNA sequence: TGTGCCAGCAGCTCGGGAGAGGAGGAAAAACTGTTTTTT. Its protein is CASSSGEEEKLFF.

This chain uses TRBV5-1 with TRBJ2-3, with TRBD2 matching 14 bases. The germline V gene encodes CDR1 SGHRS and CDR2 YFSETQ. The CDR3 length is 18 residues. With 0 bases clipped from V and 4 bases from J, the junction kept 7 bases outside the gene matches. CDR3 sequence (DNA): TGCGCCAGCAGCTTGGGGGTGACTAGCGGGGGGGCGTCAGATACGCAGTATTTT. Translated: CASSLGVTSGGASDTQYF.

The rearrangement links TRBV5-1 to TRBJ2-7, with D maybe TRBD1 (5 bases). Germline-derived CDR1 and CDR2 are SGHRS and YFSETQ. V shed 4 bases and J shed 0 bases, with 8 bases lying between them. The CDR3 runs 13 residues. CDR3 protein: CASSRGSSYEQYF. The CDR3 DNA sequence: TGCGCCAGCAGCAGGGGAAGCTCCTACGAGCAGTACTTC.

On this clone: The conserved final phenylalanine or tryptophan is absent from the CDR3, which likely points to a read error. The DNA is left out, because the CDR3 cannot be placed on it with certainty; the CDR3 is given as TCRdb lists it. This chain connects TRBV19 to TRBJ1-1. The CDR3 length equals 13 residues, ends included. Looked up from germline, CDR1 is LNHDA and CDR2 is SQIVND (reference sequence). The CDR3 sequence: CASIPPGQGGFQI.

This chain uses TRBV5-1 with TRBJ1-2; the D is unclear. V was cut by 2 bases and J by 2 bases, with 19 bases left in between. CDR1 and CDR2 (germline): SGHRS, YFSETQ. The CDR3 has 17 amino acids. CDR3 coding DNA: TGCGCCAGCAGCTTAGTCCCCCCAGAGGGAAGCAACTATGGCTACACCTTC. Translation gives CASSLVPPEGSNYGYTF.

The J gene is TRBJ1-6, the V gene TRBV2; D remains ambiguous. V lost 8 bases, J lost 3 bases, and 5 bases lay in between. The CDR3 is 12 residues long. Germline V gene sequence: CDR1 SNHLY, CDR2 FYNNEI. Written as DNA, the CDR3 is TGTGCCAGCGGCTTCTATAATTCACCCCTCCACTTT. Protein: CASGFYNSPLHF.

The chain employs TRBV27 and TRBJ2-7; D is unresolved. There are 15 residues in the CDR3. V was trimmed by 6 bases and J by 1 base, leaving 16 bases between them. Germline V gene data show CDR1 as MNHEY and CDR2 as SMNVEV (reference sequence). CDR3 in amino acids: CASSQINKRSYEQYF. The CDR3 DNA sequence: TGTGCCAGCAGCCAGATAAACAAACGATCCTACGAGCAGTACTTC.

CDR3 residues: CASSSTGRSYNEQFF. CDR3 sequence (DNA): TGTGCCAGCTCATCGACAGGGAGATCCTACAATGAGCAGTTCTTC. The rearrangement links TRBV18 to TRBJ2-1; 7 bases are a match to TRBD1. The V gene's germline CDR1 is KGHSH and CDR2 LQKENI. This CDR3 spans 15 amino acids. J gave up 1 base and V 5 bases, and 5 bases lay outside the gene matches.

The chain employs TRBV29-1 and TRBJ1-2, with a tentative D call TRBD1 (6 bases). The CDR3 length is 14 residues. Germline CDR1 and CDR2: SQVTM and ANQGSEA. V lost 3 bases, J lost 5 bases, and 16 bases lay in between. CDR3 DNA sequence: TGCAGCGTTGAGGTTTCTGACAGGCGATATGGCTACACCTTC. It is translated as CSVEVSDRRYGYTF.

The V and J genes are TRBV7-2 and TRBJ2-7; no definite D call. V dropped 3 bases and J dropped 2 bases, with 8 bases sitting between them. The CDR3 runs to 13 residues. Germline V gene lookup returns CDR1 SGHTA and CDR2 FQGNSA. CDR3 in amino acids: CASSLGRTYEQYF. As DNA, the CDR3 is TGTGCCAGCAGCTTGGGCCGGACCTACGAGCAGTACTTC.

V usage is TRBV5-1 and J usage is TRBJ2-5; no definite D call. With 0 bases removed from V and 5 bases from J, the gap between germline ends came to 11 bases. Per germline, CDR1 SGHRS and CDR2 YFSETQ. This CDR3 is built from 14 residues. Here the CDR3 reads CASSLVGPGETQYF. The CDR3 nucleotides read TGCGCCAGCAGCTTGGTGGGCCCTGGTGAGACCCAGTACTTC.

The V call is TRBV5-1, the J call TRBJ2-5; 15 bases map to TRBD2. With V trimmed by 1 base and J by 12 bases, 13 bases remained unmatched. The germline V gene encodes CDR1 SGHRS and CDR2 YFSETQ. The CDR3 contains 17 residues. The CDR3 protein is CASSLIDPGLAGGLEYF. Here the CDR3 DNA reads TGCGCCAGCAGCTTGATAGACCCGGGACTAGCGGGGGGCCTTGAGTACTTC.

The chain recombines TRBV18 with TRBJ2-7, with 8 bases identical to TRBD1. The V segment lost 3 bases and the J segment 5 bases; nucleotides outside the gene matches: 6. This CDR3 spans 14 amino acids. Germline-derived CDR1 and CDR2 are KGHSH and LQKENI. CDR3 in amino acids: CASSPWDRTHEQYF. The CDR3 coding sequence is TGTGCCAGCTCACCCTGGGACAGGACTCACGAGCAGTACTTC.

V gene TRBV7-2 combines with J gene TRBJ2-1; D possibly corresponds to TRBD1 (7 bases). V lost 1 base and J 7 bases, leaving 17 bases between the germline ends. The germline gives CDR1 SGHTA, CDR2 FQGNSA. This CDR3 has 16 residues. DNA for the CDR3: TGTGCCAGCAGCTTAGATATCAGGGGGGCGGGGAATGAGCAGTTCTTC. It translates to CASSLDIRGAGNEQFF.

The rearrangement links TRBV4-3 to TRBJ2-1, with a tentative D call TRBD2 (6 bases). The V gene lost 2 bases and the J gene lost 8 bases, with 19 bases spanning the gap. Germline values: CDR1 LGHNA, CDR2 YSLEER. The CDR3 loop spans 16 amino acids. Written as DNA, the CDR3 is TGCGCCAGCAGCCAATCCGAAGCGGGCTCCTTTCATGAGCAGTTCTTC. Translating gives CASSQSEAGSFHEQFF.

Only a few counts were recorded for this clone. The V gene is TRBV6-1, the J gene TRBJ1-3, with 9 nucleotides matching TRBD1. V was clipped by 5 bases and J by 2 bases; unmatched bases: 4. Germline V lookup: CDR1 MNHNS, CDR2 SASEGT. This CDR3 has 15 residues. The CDR3 DNA follows: TGTGCCAGCAGTCGGGACAGGGTAGCTGGAAACACCATATATTTT. It is translated as CASSRDRVAGNTIYF.

This clone was observed once. V and J are TRBV7-9 and TRBJ2-7, with no clear D. Germline V lookup: CDR1 SEHNR, CDR2 FQNEAQ (reference sequence). There are 12 residues in the CDR3. Trimming stripped 7 bases from V and 7 bases from J, with 14 bases between. For the CDR3, the DNA is TGTGCCAGCATGATAGACTTCGGGGAGCAGTACTTC. Protein sequence: CASMIDFGEQYF.

J is TRBJ1-3 and V is TRBV6-1; D possibly corresponds to TRBD1 (5 bases). The CDR3 consists of 13 residues. V lost 3 bases to trimming and J lost 4 bases, with 7 bases between them. The V gene's germline CDR1 is MNHNS and CDR2 SASEGT. Here the CDR3 reads CASSDRVGNTIYF. DNA of the CDR3: TGTGCCAGCAGTGACAGGGTCGGAAACACCATATATTTT.

CDR3 protein: CASRTGGDTGELFF. CDR3 bases: TGTGCCAGTCGGACAGGGGGTGACACCGGGGAGCTGTTTTTT. The chain is built from TRBV9 and TRBJ2-2; 10 nucleotides agree with TRBD1. The V gene end was trimmed by 8 bases and the J gene end by 3 bases; junction bases not matched to a gene: 4. This CDR3 comprises 14 residues. CDR1 and CDR2 from the germline V gene are SGDLS and YYNGEE.

V and J are TRBV19 and TRBJ1-1; 11 bases fit TRBD1. The CDR3 extends over 16 amino acids. V shed 5 bases and J 0 bases; nucleotides not matched to a gene: 5. Germline V gene sequence: CDR1 LNHDA, CDR2 SQIVND (reference sequence). The CDR3 here is CASSPRDRGVNTEAFF. Here the CDR3 DNA reads TGTGCCAGTAGTCCCCGGGACAGGGGGGTGAACACTGAAGCTTTCTTT. The entire variable domain, with the rest obtained from reference TRBV19 and TRBJ1-1, is as follows: DGGITQSPKYLFRKEGQNVTLSCEQNLNHDAMYWYRQDPGQGLRLIYYSQIVNDFQKGDIAEGYSVSREKKESFPLTVTSAQKNPTAFYLCASSPRDRGVNTEAFFGQGTRLTVV.

The chain combines TRBV9 with TRBJ1-2; a weak D match, TRBD1 (6 bases). Germline V gene lookup returns CDR1 SGDLS and CDR2 YYNGEE. Trimming left V 4 bases short and J 2 bases short, with 18 bases between. The CDR3 runs 16 residues. The CDR3 here is CASSSAGAGLNYGYTF. Written as DNA, the CDR3 is TGTGCCAGCAGCTCGGCGGGGGCAGGGCTAAACTATGGCTACACCTTC.